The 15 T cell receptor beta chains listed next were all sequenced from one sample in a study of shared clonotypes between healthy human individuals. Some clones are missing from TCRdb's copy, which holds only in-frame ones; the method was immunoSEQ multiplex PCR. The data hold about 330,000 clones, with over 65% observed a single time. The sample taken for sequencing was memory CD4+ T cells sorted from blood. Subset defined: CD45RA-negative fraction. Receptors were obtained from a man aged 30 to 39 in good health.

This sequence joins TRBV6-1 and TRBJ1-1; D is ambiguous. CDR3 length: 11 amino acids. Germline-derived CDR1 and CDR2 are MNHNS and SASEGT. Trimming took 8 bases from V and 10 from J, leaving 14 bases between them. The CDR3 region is CASAYLGRAFF. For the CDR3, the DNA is TGTGCCAGCGCCTATCTGGGGAGAGCTTTCTTT.

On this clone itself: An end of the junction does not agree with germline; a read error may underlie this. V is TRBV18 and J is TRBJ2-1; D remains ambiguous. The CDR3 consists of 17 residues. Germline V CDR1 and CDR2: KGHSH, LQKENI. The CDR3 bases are TGTGCCAGCTCACCACTAAGCGCGTCCCTCTCTTACACTGAGCAGTTCTTC. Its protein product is CASSPLSASLSYTEQFF.

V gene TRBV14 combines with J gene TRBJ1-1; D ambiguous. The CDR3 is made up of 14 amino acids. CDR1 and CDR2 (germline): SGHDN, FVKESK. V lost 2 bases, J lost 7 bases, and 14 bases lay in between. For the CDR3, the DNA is TGTGCCAGCAGCCAAACGGTCGGCAGAGGTGAAGCTTTCTTT. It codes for CASSQTVGRGEAFF. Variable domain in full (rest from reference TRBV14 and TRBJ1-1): EAGVTQFPSHSVIEKGQTVTLRCDPISGHDNLYWYRRVMGKEIKFLLHFVKESKQDESGMPNNRFLAERTGGTYSTLKVQPAELEDSGVYFCASSQTVGRGEAFFGQGTRLTVV.

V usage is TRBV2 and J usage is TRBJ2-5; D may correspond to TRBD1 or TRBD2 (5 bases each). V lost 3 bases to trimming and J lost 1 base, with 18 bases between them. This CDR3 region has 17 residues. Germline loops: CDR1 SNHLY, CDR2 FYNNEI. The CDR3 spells CASSDVRGTPSQETQYF. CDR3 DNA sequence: TGTGCCAGCAGTGACGTCCGTGGGACGCCCTCCCAAGAGACCCAGTACTTC. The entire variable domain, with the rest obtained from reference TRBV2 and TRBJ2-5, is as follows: EPEVTQTPSHQVTQMGQEVILRCVPISNHLYFYWYRQILGQKVEFLVSFYNNEISEKSEIFDDQFSVERPDGSNFTLKIRSTKLEDSAMYFCASSDVRGTPSQETQYFGPGTRLLVL.

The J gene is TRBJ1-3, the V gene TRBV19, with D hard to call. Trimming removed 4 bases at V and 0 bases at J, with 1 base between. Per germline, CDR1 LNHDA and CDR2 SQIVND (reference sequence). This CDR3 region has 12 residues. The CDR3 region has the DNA TGTGCCAGTAGTAACTCTGGAAACACCATATATTTT. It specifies CASSNSGNTIYF.

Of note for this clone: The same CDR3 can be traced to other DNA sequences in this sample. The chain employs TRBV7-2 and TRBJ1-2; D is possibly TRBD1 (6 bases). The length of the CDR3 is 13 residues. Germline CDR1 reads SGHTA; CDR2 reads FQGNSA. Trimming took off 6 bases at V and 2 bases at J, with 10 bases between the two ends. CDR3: CASSPDRNYGYTF. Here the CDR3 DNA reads TGTGCCAGCAGTCCTGACAGGAACTATGGCTACACCTTC.

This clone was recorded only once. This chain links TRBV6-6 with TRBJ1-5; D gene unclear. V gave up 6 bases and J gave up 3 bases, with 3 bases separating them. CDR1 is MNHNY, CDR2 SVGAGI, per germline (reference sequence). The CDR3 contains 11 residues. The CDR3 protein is CASRDNQPQHF. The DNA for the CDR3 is TGTGCCAGCAGGGACAATCAGCCCCAGCATTTT.

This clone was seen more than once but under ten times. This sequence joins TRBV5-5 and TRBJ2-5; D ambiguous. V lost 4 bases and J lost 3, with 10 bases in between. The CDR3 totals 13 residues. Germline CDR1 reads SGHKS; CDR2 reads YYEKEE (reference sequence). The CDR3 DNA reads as TGTGCCAGCAGCACCGGGTTTGAAGAGACCCAGTACTTC. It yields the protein CASSTGFEETQYF.

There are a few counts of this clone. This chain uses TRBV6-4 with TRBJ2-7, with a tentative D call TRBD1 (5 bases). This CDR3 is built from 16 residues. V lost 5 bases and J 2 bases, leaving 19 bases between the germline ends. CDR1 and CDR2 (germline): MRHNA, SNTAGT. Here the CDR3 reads CASSTPDTNFTYEQYF. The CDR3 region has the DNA TGTGCCAGCAGTACGCCGGACACCAACTTTACCTACGAGCAGTACTTC.

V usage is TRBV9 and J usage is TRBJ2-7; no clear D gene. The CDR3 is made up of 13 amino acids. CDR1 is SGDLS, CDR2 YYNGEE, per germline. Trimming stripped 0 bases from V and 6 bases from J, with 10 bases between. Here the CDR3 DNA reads TGTGCCAGCAGCGTAGCGCCCACTCGCGAGCAGTACTTC. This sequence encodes CASSVAPTREQYF.

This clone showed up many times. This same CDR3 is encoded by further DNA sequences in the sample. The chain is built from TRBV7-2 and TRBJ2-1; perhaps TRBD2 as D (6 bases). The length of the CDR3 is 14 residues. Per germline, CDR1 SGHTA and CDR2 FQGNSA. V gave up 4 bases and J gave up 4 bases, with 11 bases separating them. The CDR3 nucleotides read TGTGCCAGCAGCTCGGGGGTGAGGTACAATGAGCAGTTCTTC. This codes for CASSSGVRYNEQFF.

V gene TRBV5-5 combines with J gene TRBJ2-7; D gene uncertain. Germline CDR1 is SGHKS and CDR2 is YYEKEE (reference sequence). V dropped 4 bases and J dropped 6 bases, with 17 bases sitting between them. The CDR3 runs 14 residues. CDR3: CASSPGPGVAEQYF. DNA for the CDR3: TGTGCCAGCAGCCCGGGCCCTGGGGTCGCCGAGCAGTACTTC.

The CDR3, as DNA: TGTGCCAGCAGCCAAGTGCTTGCTAACACTGAAGCTTTCTTT. Translating gives CASSQVLANTEAFF. The chain has TRBV2 and TRBJ1-1; D call uncertain. Trimming left V 6 bases short and J 2 bases short, with 13 bases between. This CDR3 contains 14 residues. The germline CDR1 and CDR2 sequences are SNHLY and FYNNEI.

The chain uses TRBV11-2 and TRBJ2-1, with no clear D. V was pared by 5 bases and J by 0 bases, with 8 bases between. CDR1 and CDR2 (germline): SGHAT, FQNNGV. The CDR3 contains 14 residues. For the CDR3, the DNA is TGTGCCAGCAGCGTCGACTCCTCCTACAATGAGCAGTTCTTC. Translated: CASSVDSSYNEQFF.

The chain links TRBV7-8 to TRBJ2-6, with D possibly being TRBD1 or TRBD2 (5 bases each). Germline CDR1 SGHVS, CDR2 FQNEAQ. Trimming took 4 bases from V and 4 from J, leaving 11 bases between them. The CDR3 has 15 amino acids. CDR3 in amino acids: CASSSGPRGANVLTF. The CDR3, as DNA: TGTGCCAGCAGCTCGGGGCCGAGGGGGGCCAACGTCCTGACTTTC.